This T cell receptor beta chain came from a study of T cell repertoires in cytomegalovirus infection. About the study: Shared public TCR beta signatures pointed to both CMV infection and a matching HLA type.

This CDR3 has 15 residues. The V gene's germline CDR1 is SEHNR and CDR2 FQNEAQ (reference sequence). With 5 bases removed from V and 2 bases from J, the gap between germline ends came to 15 bases. TCRdb re-called the reads with MiXCR, one entry per CDR3 protein. The table records under 600,000 distinct CDR3 sequences, about 15% of them present only once. This clonotype was seen many times. The rearrangement uses TRBV7-9 and TRBJ1-1; no reliable D call. The source is a human donor in good health (CMV status not recorded). Some clones in this sample may be carry-over from other donors' samples. Sequenced: CD8+ T cells from PBMCs. For the CDR3, the DNA is TGTGCCAGCAGCGGAACAACAAGGTCTAACACTGAAGCTTTCTTT. The encoded protein is CASSGTTRSNTEAFF.